Below, 24 T cell receptor beta chains from the same sample are listed, as sequenced in a study of neurological immune-mediated disorders (dated by TCRdb to between 2018 and 2021). Library generation was performed with 5' RACE. These reads were obtained on an Illumina HiSeq 2500. TCRdb handled the public reads itself, with Q25 trimming in fastp and clone calling in MiXCR, and kept productive beta chains. Each CDR3 protein appears once, grouped with its most common genes and DNA. For this sample the table gives 15,000 to 20,000 distinct CDR3 sequences, of which roughly 22% were detected only once. The ten largest make up 20% to 25% of the sample. The sequencing input was PBMCs. The receptors were gathered from a man aged 45-60 years in good health.

Judged by abundance, this clonotype is medium-sized. The chain links TRBV7-9 to TRBJ1-3; TRBD1 is a possible D gene (5 bases). The V end lost 5 bases, the J end lost 8 bases, and 16 bases lay between the germline ends. Germline V CDR1 and CDR2: SEHNR, FQNEAQ (reference sequence). The CDR3 length is 14 residues. The CDR3 sequence: CASSNLGLGDTIYF. The CDR3 bases are TGTGCCAGCAGCAACCTCGGACTGGGGGACACCATATATTTT.

This clonotype showed up many times. The chain employs TRBV20-1 and TRBJ2-1, with a tentative D call TRBD2 (6 bases). V lost 5 bases and J lost 0, with 17 bases in between. Germline values: CDR1 DFQATT, CDR2 SNEGSKA (reference sequence). The CDR3 totals 16 residues. The CDR3 region is CSAAWREGSSYNEQFF. The CDR3 DNA reads TGCAGTGCTGCTTGGCGGGAAGGGAGCTCCTACAATGAGCAGTTCTTC.

This clonotype was observed many times. The chain uses TRBV7-2 and TRBJ2-1; D is undetermined. The CDR3 covers 13 residues. Germline V lookup: CDR1 SGHTA, CDR2 FQGNSA. V was trimmed by 0 bases and J by 2 bases, leaving 2 bases between them. The DNA of the CDR3 is TGTGCCAGCAGCTTAGCGGCCTACAATGAGCAGTTCTTC. It specifies CASSLAAYNEQFF.

This clonotype has a count of ten or more. This chain uses TRBV5-1 with TRBJ2-7, with TRBD2 as a possible D gene (8 bases). V lost 6 bases and J lost 4, with 20 bases in between. The CDR3 length is 15 residues. CDR1 is SGHRS and CDR2 is YFSETQ in the germline V gene. This CDR3 is CASTSGGAGGYEQYF. The CDR3 region has the DNA TGCGCCAGCACGTCGGGGGGGGCAGGGGGTTACGAGCAGTACTTC. The whole variable domain, remainder taken from reference TRBV5-1 and TRBJ2-7, is KAGVTQTPRYLIKTRGQQVTLSCSPISGHRSVSWYQQTPGQGLQFLFEYFSETQRNKGNFPGRFSGRQFSNSRSEMNVSTLELGDSALYLCASTSGGAGGYEQYFGPGTRLTVT.

This clonotype was detected ten times or more. V and J are TRBV20-1 and TRBJ2-1, with D perhaps TRBD1 (6 bases). V was cut by 3 bases and J by 3 bases, with 9 bases left in between. The CDR3 consists of 13 residues. Germline assignment: CDR1 DFQATT and CDR2 SNEGSKA (reference sequence). As DNA, the CDR3 is TGCAGTGCTAGCGGGACAAACTACAATGAGCAGTTCTTC. This gives the protein CSASGTNYNEQFF.

V is TRBV20-1 and J is TRBJ2-7; either TRBD1 or TRBD2 may supply D (5 bases each). CDR3 length: 14 residues. V lost 4 bases and J lost 1, with 14 bases in between. Germline assignment: CDR1 DFQATT and CDR2 SNEGSKA (reference sequence). The CDR3 spells CSAIRDVSSYEQYF. The CDR3 region has the DNA TGCAGTGCTATCCGGGACGTAAGTTCCTACGAGCAGTACTTC.

This clonotype came up many times. This chain connects TRBV18 to TRBJ1-2; a weak D match, TRBD1 (6 bases). V was shortened by 1 base and J by 7 bases, with 13 bases between the two germline ends. This CDR3 has 14 amino acids. The germline V gene encodes CDR1 KGHSH and CDR2 LQKENI. This chain's CDR3 is CASSPQDSSIGYTF. In DNA form, the CDR3 reads TGTGCCAGCTCACCACAGGACAGCTCTATTGGCTACACCTTC.

This clonotype was counted at least ten times. The chain carries TRBV20-1 and TRBJ2-3; TRBD2 matches 11 bases. The CDR3 length is 15 residues. CDR1 and CDR2 from the germline V gene are DFQATT and SNEGSKA (reference sequence). V was clipped by 5 bases and J by 5 bases; unmatched bases: 9. Written as DNA, the CDR3 is TGCAGTGCTCATATCCTAGCGGGAGGAGAAGATACGCAGTATTTT. Its protein is CSAHILAGGEDTQYF.

This clonotype has ten or more counts. V is TRBV20-1 and J is TRBJ2-7; TRBD1 matches 8 bases. This CDR3 comprises 13 residues. CDR1 and CDR2 from the germline V gene are DFQATT and SNEGSKA (reference sequence). Germline trimming cut 3 bases from V and 3 bases from J; bases unmatched to any gene: 4. The CDR3 loop is CSARAGTGYEQYF. Written as DNA, the CDR3 is TGCAGTGCTAGGGCTGGGACAGGCTACGAGCAGTACTTC.

There are many counts of this clonotype. The rearrangement links TRBV7-2 to TRBJ2-7; 7 bases fit TRBD2. V lost 5 bases, J lost 4 bases, and 11 bases stayed unmatched. The CDR3 is made up of 15 amino acids. Per germline, CDR1 SGHTA and CDR2 FQGNSA. CDR3 protein: CASSPSGGSRYEQYF. CDR3 bases: TGTGCCAGCAGCCCTTCGGGCGGGAGTAGGTACGAGCAGTACTTC.

This clonotype came up many times. The chain has TRBV7-2 and TRBJ1-2; the D gene is possibly TRBD1 (6 bases). Between the trimmed V and J ends, which lost 0 bases and 8 bases, there was a span of 16 bases. The CDR3 covers 15 residues. Germline loops: CDR1 SGHTA, CDR2 FQGNSA. The CDR3 coding sequence is TGTGCCAGCAGCTTAGCCCCAGGGGCCGGGTTGGGCTACACCTTC. Translation: CASSLAPGAGLGYTF.

In its sample, this clonotype was seen many times. The genes are TRBV29-1 and TRBJ2-7; 9 bases map to TRBD2. Germline assignment: CDR1 SQVTM and CDR2 ANQGSEA. This CDR3 is 13 amino acids long. The ends lost 7 bases at V and 2 bases at J; junction bases unmatched: 6. CDR3 region: CSAGLALAYEQYF. The CDR3 DNA sequence: TGCAGCGCAGGACTAGCGCTGGCCTACGAGCAGTACTTC.

In this sample, this clonotype is medium-sized. This chain connects TRBV10-3 to TRBJ1-2; TRBD1 might be the D (5 bases). The V end was cut by 10 bases, the J end by 4 bases, with 16 bases between. The CDR3 is 13 residues long. Germline loops: CDR1 ENHRY, CDR2 SYGVKD. The CDR3 sequence: CATGEDPSYGYTF. CDR3 bases: TGTGCCACGGGGGAGGACCCGAGCTATGGCTACACCTTC.

This clonotype has at least ten counts. The genes are TRBV20-1 and TRBJ1-2, with a tentative D call TRBD1 (6 bases). This CDR3 contains 15 residues. In germline, CDR1 is DFQATT, CDR2 SNEGSKA (reference sequence). Trimming pared 1 base from V and 6 bases from J, leaving 18 bases between. CDR3 sequence (DNA): TGCAGTGCTAGAGCTGAGATGGGACATGCCCATGGCTACACCTTC. Amino acid sequence: CSARAEMGHAHGYTF.

This clonotype rates as medium-sized. The chain carries TRBV5-1 and TRBJ1-4; D is possibly TRBD1 (5 bases). Looked up from germline, CDR1 is SGHRS and CDR2 is YFSETQ. V lost 3 bases and J 5 bases, leaving 17 bases between the germline ends. The CDR3 runs to 16 residues. The CDR3 spells CASSWGGRPSNEKLFF. The CDR3 DNA is TGCGCCAGCAGCTGGGGGGGACGCCCCTCGAATGAAAAACTGTTTTTT.

The genes are TRBV5-1 and TRBJ2-1; 8 bases align to TRBD1. The J segment lost 5 bases and the V segment lost 0 bases, leaving 1 base of the junction unmatched. CDR1 SGHRS and CDR2 YFSETQ come from the germline V gene. CDR3 length: 14 amino acids. CDR3 region: CASSLGQGNNEQFF. In DNA, the CDR3 is TGCGCCAGCAGCTTGGGACAGGGGAACAATGAGCAGTTCTTC.

This clonotype was counted many times. V usage is TRBV11-2 and J usage is TRBJ2-7; D is unclear. Deletions cut 6 bases from V and 9 bases from J, with 24 bases between. The length of the CDR3 is 15 residues. Germline-derived CDR1 and CDR2 are SGHAT and FQNNGV. The CDR3 DNA sequence: TGTGCCAGCAGATATAGGGCAGCCCCCCATTGGGGGCAGTACTTC. As protein: CASRYRAAPHWGQYF.

By share of the sample, this clonotype is medium-sized. The chain links TRBV6-5 to TRBJ2-5; 7 bases are a match to TRBD2. Losses at the gene ends were 7 bases for V and 4 bases for J; bases not matched to a gene: 6. The germline V gene encodes CDR1 MNHEY and CDR2 SVGAGI. This CDR3 is built from 13 residues. CDR3 nucleotides: TGTGCCAGCAAACCCTCGGGGGGAGAGACCCAGTACTTC. This encodes CASKPSGGETQYF.

Sample share makes this clonotype medium-sized. The genes are TRBV29-1 and TRBJ1-1; unclear D gene. The CDR3 spans 13 residues. V was cut by 7 bases and J by 4 bases, with 16 bases left in between. The V gene's germline CDR1 is SQVTM and CDR2 ANQGSEA. The CDR3 DNA reads as TGCAGCGGGCGACACTTTTCTGGCACTGAAGCTTTCTTT. This codes for CSGRHFSGTEAFF. Full variable domain (missing parts from reference TRBV29-1 and TRBJ1-1): SAVISQKPSRDICQRGTSLTIQCQVDSQVTMMFWYRQQPGQSLTLIATANQGSEATYESGFVIDKFPISRPNLTFSTLTVSNMSPEDSSIYLCSGRHFSGTEAFFGQGTRLTVV.

This clonotype was counted ten times or more. V is TRBV5-1 and J is TRBJ2-1; D gene ambiguous. The CDR3 covers 15 residues. Between the trimmed V and J ends, which lost 0 bases and 1 base, there was a span of 8 bases. CDR1 is SGHRS, CDR2 YFSETQ, per germline. CDR3 nucleotide sequence: TGCGCCAGCAGCTTGGGGACGGATTCCTACAATGAGCAGTTCTTC. It specifies CASSLGTDSYNEQFF. Full variable domain (rest looked up from reference TRBV5-1 and TRBJ2-1): KAGVTQTPRYLIKTRGQQVTLSCSPISGHRSVSWYQQTPGQGLQFLFEYFSETQRNKGNFPGRFSGRQFSNSRSEMNVSTLELGDSALYLCASSLGTDSYNEQFFGPGTRLTVL.

In this sample, this clonotype turned up many times. The chain carries TRBV20-1 and TRBJ2-1; 14 nucleotides match TRBD2. Germline assignment: CDR1 DFQATT and CDR2 SNEGSKA (reference sequence). The J segment lost 8 bases and the V segment lost 1 base, leaving 1 base of the junction unmatched. The CDR3 has 14 residues. CDR3 coding DNA: TGCAGTGCTAGAGGACTAGCGGGAGGGTATGAGCAGTTCTTC. It codes for CSARGLAGGYEQFF.

The chain is built from TRBV12-3 or TRBV12-4 and TRBJ2-5, with D maybe TRBD2 (6 bases). The CDR3 has 14 amino acids. V dropped 3 bases and J dropped 5 bases, with 13 bases sitting between them. For the CDR3, the DNA is TGTGCCAGCAGTTTTTTTTGGCTAGCGGAGACCCAGTACTTC. Translated: CASSFFWLAETQYF.

This clonotype was seen at least ten times. This chain links TRBV6-1 with TRBJ2-7, with 8 positions matching TRBD1. The V segment lost 6 bases and the J segment 0 bases; nucleotides outside the gene matches: 7. CDR3 length: 15 amino acids. Germline V gene sequence: CDR1 MNHNS, CDR2 SASEGT. CDR3 nucleotide sequence: TGTGCCAGCAGGGGCGGGACAGGCGCCTCCTACGAGCAGTACTTC. It yields the protein CASRGGTGASYEQYF.

This clonotype was detected many times. This rearrangement joins TRBV12-3 or TRBV12-4 to TRBJ2-7; 9 bases are shared with TRBD2. J lost 5 bases, V lost 5 bases, and 13 bases had no gene match. The CDR3 runs 16 residues. In DNA, the CDR3 is TGTGCCAGCAGTCCTGGGGTCTCGATAGCGGGGGACGAGCAGTACTTC. This encodes CASSPGVSIAGDEQYF.